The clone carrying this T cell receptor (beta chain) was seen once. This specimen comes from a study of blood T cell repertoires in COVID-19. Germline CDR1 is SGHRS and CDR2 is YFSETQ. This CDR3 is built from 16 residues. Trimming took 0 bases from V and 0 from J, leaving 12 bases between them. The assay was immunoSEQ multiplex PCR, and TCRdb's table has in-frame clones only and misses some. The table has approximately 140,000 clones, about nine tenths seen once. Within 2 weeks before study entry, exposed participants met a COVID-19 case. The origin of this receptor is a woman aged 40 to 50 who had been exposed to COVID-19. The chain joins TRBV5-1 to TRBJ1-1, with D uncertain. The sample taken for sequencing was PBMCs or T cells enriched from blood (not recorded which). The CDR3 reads CASSLAVGLMNTEAFF. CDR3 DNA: TGCGCCAGCAGCTTGGCCGTGGGCCTAATGAACACTGAAGCTTTCTTT.